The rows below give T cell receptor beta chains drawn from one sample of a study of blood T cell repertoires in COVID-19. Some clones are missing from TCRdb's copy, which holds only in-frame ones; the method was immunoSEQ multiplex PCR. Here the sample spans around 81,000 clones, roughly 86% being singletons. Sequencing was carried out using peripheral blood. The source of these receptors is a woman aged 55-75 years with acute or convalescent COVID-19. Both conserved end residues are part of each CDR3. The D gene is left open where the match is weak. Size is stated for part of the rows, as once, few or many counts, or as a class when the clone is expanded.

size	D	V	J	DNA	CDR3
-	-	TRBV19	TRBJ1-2	TGTGCCAGTAGTGCCCCCGGGGGCTACACCTTC	CASSAPGGYTF
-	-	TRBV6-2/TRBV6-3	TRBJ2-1	TGTGCCAGCAGTTACTATGAGACAGCTAACTACAATGAGCAGTTCTTC	CASSYYETANYNEQFF
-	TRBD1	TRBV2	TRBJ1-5	TGTGCCAGCAGTCAGACAGGGGGCGGACAGCCCCAGCATTTT	CASSQTGGGQPQHF
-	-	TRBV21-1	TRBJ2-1	TGTGCCAGCAGCAAGGGGGGAGCTCACGGTCCCATAATGATCTTC	CASSKGGAHGPIMIF
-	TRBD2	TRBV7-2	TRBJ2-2	TGTGCCAGCAGCTTGGCCCCCGGGGGACTAGCGGGAAACACCGGGGAGCTGTTTTTT	CASSLAPGGLAGNTGELFF
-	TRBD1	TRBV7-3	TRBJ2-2	TGTGCCAGCAGACGACAGGGGGATTTCGGGGAGCTGTTTTTT	CASRRQGDFGELFF
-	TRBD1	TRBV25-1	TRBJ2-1	TGTGCCAGCAGTGACCCCGGACAGGGGGCGAAAGGTGAGCAGTTCTTC	CASSDPGQGAKGEQFF
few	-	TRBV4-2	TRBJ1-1	TGTGCCAGCAGCCAAGGACAACAGTTCACTGAAGCTTTCTTT	CASSQGQQFTEAFF
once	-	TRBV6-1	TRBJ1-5	TGTGCCAGCAGTGAAGCGGGAGGTGTCAATCAGCCCCAGCATTTT	CASSEAGGVNQPQHF
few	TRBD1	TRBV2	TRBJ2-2	TGTGCCAGCCAGGGACAGGGGGCGGACACCGGGGAGCTGTTTTTT	CASQGQGADTGELFF
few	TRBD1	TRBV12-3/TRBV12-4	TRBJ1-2	TGTGCCAGCAGTTTAGGACAGGGTTATGGCTACACCTTC	CASSLGQGYGYTF
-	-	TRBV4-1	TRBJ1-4	TGCGCCAGCAGCCCCCGGGAAACGGAAAAACTGTTTTTT	CASSPRETEKLFF
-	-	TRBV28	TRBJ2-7	TGTGCCAGCAGGATTGACAAAGACTACGAGCAGTACTTC	CASRIDKDYEQYF
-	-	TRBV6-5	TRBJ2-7	TGTGCCAGCAGTTCCCCGGGTTCCTACGAGCAGTACTTC	CASSSPGSYEQYF
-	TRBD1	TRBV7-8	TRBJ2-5	TGTGCCAGCAGCTTAGGGGGACAGGGTATACAGGAGACCCAGTACTTC	CASSLGGQGIQETQYF
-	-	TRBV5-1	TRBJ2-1	TGCGCCAGCAGCTTGGTAGGACTACCTCTCAATGAGCAGTTCTTC	CASSLVGLPLNEQFF
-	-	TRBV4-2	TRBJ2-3	TGTGCCAGCAGCCAAGTAAGGTCGGGGGGCGCAGATACGCAGTATTTT	CASSQVRSGGADTQYF
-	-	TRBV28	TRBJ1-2	TGTGCCAGCAGTTTGGGCACCTATGGCTACACCTTC	CASSLGTYGYTF
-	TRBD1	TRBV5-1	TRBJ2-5	TGCGCCAGCAGCTTGAGCGAGCAGGACAGGGGGCGCCGAGAGACCCAGTACTTC	CASSLSEQDRGRRETQYF
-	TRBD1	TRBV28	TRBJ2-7	TGTGCCAGCAGTTCTCCCGGGACAGGGTCCTACGAGCAGTACTTC	CASSSPGTGSYEQYF